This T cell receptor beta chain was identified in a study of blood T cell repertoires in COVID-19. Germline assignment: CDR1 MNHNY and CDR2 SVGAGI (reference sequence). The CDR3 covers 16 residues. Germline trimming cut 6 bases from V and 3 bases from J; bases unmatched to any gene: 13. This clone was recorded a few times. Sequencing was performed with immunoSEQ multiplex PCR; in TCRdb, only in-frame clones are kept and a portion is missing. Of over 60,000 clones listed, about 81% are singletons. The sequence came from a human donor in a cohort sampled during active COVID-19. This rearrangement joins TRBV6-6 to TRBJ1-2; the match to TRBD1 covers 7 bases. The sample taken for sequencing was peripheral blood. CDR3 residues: CASRPTGNSGDYGYTF. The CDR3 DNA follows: TGTGCCAGCAGACCGACAGGGAACAGCGGTGACTATGGCTACACCTTC.